This T cell receptor beta chain originates from a study of glioma-infiltrating T cells. General study points: Very few CDR3 sequences were shared between tissue and blood.

On this clonotype itself: Its antigen is unidentified. The junction does not match germline at one end; this may be a read error.

TCR alpha and beta CDR3 regions were amplified from RNA using iRepertoire nested multiplex PCR. Each CDR3 protein gets one entry after TCRdb re-called the multiplex PCR reads with MiXCR. The repertoire holds tens of thousands of distinct CDR3 sequences, roughly 40% seen once, with around two fifths in the top ten. There are 17 residues in the CDR3. Germline V gives CDR1 DFQATT, CDR2 SNEGSKA (reference sequence). This TCR was recovered from a human donor with low-grade glioma or glioblastoma, undergoing nonglioma brain surgery, or in good health (not recorded which). The rearrangement joins TRBV20-1 to TRBJ1-2; a possible D gene is TRBD1 (5 bases). The specimen sequenced was glioma tissue, nonneoplastic brain tissue, or PBMCs (not recorded which). This CDR3 is CSAGDLSRGGINYGYTF. The CDR3 region has the DNA TGCAGTGCTGGAGATCTTAGTCGGGGGGGTATCAACTATGGCTACACCTTC.